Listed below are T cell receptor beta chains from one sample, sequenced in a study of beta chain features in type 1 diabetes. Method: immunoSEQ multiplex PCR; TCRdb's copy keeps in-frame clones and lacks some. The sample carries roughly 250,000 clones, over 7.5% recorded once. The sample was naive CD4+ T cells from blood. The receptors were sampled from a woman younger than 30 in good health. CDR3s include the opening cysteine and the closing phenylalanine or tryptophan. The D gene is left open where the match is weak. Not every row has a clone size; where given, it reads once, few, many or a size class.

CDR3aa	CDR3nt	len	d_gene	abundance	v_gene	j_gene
CASAPYRGYLYEQYF	TGTGCCAGCGCCCCATACCGCGGCTACCTCTACGAGCAGTACTTC	15	.	many	TRBV7-2	TRBJ2-7
CASSLPGHWNEQFF	TGTGCCAGCAGCCTCCCGGGACACTGGAATGAGCAGTTCTTC	14	.	many	TRBV25-1	TRBJ2-1
CASSGTTSYEQYF	TGTGCCAGCAGTGGGACAACTTCCTACGAGCAGTACTTC	13	.	.	TRBV6-1	TRBJ2-7
CASSVSSGRAADTQYF	TGTGCCAGCAGCGTTTCTAGCGGGAGGGCCGCAGATACGCAGTATTTT	16	TRBD2	few	TRBV9	TRBJ2-3
CASSHPIQREGNEQFF	TGCGCCAGCAGTCACCCAATCCAGCGGGAGGGAAATGAGCAGTTCTTC	16	TRBD2	many	TRBV23-1	TRBJ2-1
CASGPTYRYYEQYF	TGTGCTAGTGGTCCAACCTACCGTTACTACGAGCAGTACTTC	14	.	few	TRBV12-5	TRBJ2-7
CASSRTPESGELFF	TGCGCCAGCAGCCGGACTCCTGAGAGCGGGGAGCTGTTTTTT	14	.	.	TRBV5-1	TRBJ2-2
CASSARQGGLVTEAFF	TGTGCCAGCAGCGCAAGACAGGGGGGTTTGGTCACTGAAGCTTTCTTT	16	TRBD1	.	TRBV5-6	TRBJ1-1
CASGSGTGAETQYF	TGTGCTAGTGGTTCCGGGACAGGGGCAGAGACCCAGTACTTC	14	TRBD1	few	TRBV12-5	TRBJ2-5
CAWRRLSDEQFF	TGTGCCTGGAGGAGACTCTCCGATGAGCAGTTCTTC	12	.	many	TRBV30	TRBJ2-1
CAWSIEAGGPPGELFF	TGTGCCTGGAGTATAGAGGCGGGAGGGCCCCCCGGGGAGCTGTTTTTT	16	TRBD2	.	TRBV30	TRBJ2-2
CASSPGLAGRVGEQYF	TGTGCCAGCAGCCCGGGACTAGCGGGACGGGTGGGCGAGCAGTACTTC	16	TRBD2	.	TRBV5-4	TRBJ2-7
CASSLADWDRGTHEQYF	TGTGCCAGCAGCTTAGCCGATTGGGACAGGGGGACGCACGAGCAGTACTTC	17	TRBD1	.	TRBV11-1	TRBJ2-7
CASSAARVDNQPQHF	TGTGCCAGTAGTGCCGCCCGGGTAGACAATCAGCCCCAGCATTTT	15	.	.	TRBV19	TRBJ1-5
CASSPGTANEKLFF	TGTGCCAGCAGTCCCGGGACAGCTAATGAAAAACTGTTTTTT	14	TRBD1	few	TRBV6-5	TRBJ1-4
CASSSRSGGNEQFF	TGTGCCAGCAGCTCGCGATCAGGGGGCAATGAGCAGTTCTTC	14	TRBD1	once	TRBV5-4	TRBJ2-1
CASSPQGERLEKLFF	TGTGCCAGCAGTCCACAGGGAGAACGTTTGGAAAAACTGTTTTTT	15	.	few	TRBV6-6	TRBJ1-4
CASTSGGTEAFF	TGTGCCAGCACCTCAGGGGGCACTGAAGCTTTCTTT	12	TRBD1	.	TRBV2	TRBJ1-1
CASSVSGLNEKLFF	TGTGCCAGCAGTGTCTCTGGGCTAAATGAAAAACTGTTTTTT	14	.	.	TRBV4-2	TRBJ1-4
CATSRAGYANYGYTF	TGTGCCACCAGCAGAGCAGGGTACGCTAACTATGGCTACACCTTC	15	.	few	TRBV15	TRBJ1-2
CASSDRTGNSEQYF	TGTGCCAGCAGTGATCGGACAGGGAATAGCGAGCAGTACTTC	14	TRBD1	.	TRBV2	TRBJ2-7
CASSIGGSAGETQYF	TGTGCCAGTAGTATAGGCGGGTCCGCTGGGGAGACCCAGTACTTC	15	.	.	TRBV19	TRBJ2-5
CASSTVDSSYNEQFF	TGTGCCAGCAGCACAGTGGACAGCTCCTACAATGAGCAGTTCTTC	15	.	few	TRBV9	TRBJ2-1
CASSSNSPGELFF	TGTGCCAGCAGCTCGAACTCTCCCGGGGAGCTGTTTTTT	13	.	once	TRBV6-1	TRBJ2-2
CASSVGLAGSYEQYF	TGTGCCAGCAGCGTAGGACTAGCGGGGAGCTACGAGCAGTACTTC	15	TRBD2	.	TRBV9	TRBJ2-7
CASSQSGLAVNTGELFF	TGCGCCAGCAGCCAATCGGGACTAGCGGTGAACACCGGGGAGCTGTTTTTT	17	TRBD2	few	TRBV4-1	TRBJ2-2
CASRSGGFF	TGTGCCAGCAGGTCAGGAGGTTTCTTT	9	.	.	TRBV3-1/TRBV3-2	TRBJ1-1
CSARLNTEAFF	TGCAGTGCCAGGTTGAACACTGAAGCTTTCTTT	11	.	.	TRBV20-1	TRBJ1-1
CATSREMGVPPYEQYF	TGTGCCACCAGCAGAGAGATGGGCGTTCCCCCCTACGAGCAGTACTTC	16	.	.	TRBV15	TRBJ2-7